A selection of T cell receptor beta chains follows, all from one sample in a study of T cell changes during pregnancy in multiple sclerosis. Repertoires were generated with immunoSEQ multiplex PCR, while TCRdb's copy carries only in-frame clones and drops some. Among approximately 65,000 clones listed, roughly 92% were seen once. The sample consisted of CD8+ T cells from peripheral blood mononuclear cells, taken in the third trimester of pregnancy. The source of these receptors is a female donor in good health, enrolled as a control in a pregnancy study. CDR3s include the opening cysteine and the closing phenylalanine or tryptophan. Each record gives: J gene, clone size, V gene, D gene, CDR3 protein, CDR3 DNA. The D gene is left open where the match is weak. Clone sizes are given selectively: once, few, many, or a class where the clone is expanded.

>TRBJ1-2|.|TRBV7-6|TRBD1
CASSLTGKGYTF
TGTGCCAGCAGCTTGACAGGGAAGGGCTACACCTTC
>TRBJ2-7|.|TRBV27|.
CASSLGAAYEQYF
TGTGCCAGCAGTTTAGGGGCAGCCTACGAGCAGTACTTC
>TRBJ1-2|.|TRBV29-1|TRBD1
CSVDREILGYTF
TGCAGCGTGGACAGGGAAATACTTGGCTACACCTTC
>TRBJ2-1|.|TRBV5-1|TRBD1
CASSLGQGAIYSYNEQFF
TGCGCCAGCAGCTTGGGACAGGGGGCGATTTATTCCTACAATGAGCAGTTCTTC
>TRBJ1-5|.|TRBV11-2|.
CASSLEYTTGGQPQHF
TGTGCCAGCAGCTTAGAGTACACAACCGGCGGGCAGCCCCAGCATTTT
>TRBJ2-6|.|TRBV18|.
CASSPSGTQYSGANVLTF
TGTGCCAGCTCACCATCCGGGACACAGTACTCTGGGGCCAACGTCCTGACTTTC
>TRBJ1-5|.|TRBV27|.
CASSSGNQPQHF
TGTGCCAGCAGTTCGGGCAATCAGCCCCAGCATTTT
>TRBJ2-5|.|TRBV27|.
CASSLWAPGEETQYF
TGTGCCAGCAGTTTATGGGCACCCGGGGAAGAGACCCAGTACTTC
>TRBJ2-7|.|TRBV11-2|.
CASTQGGDEQYF
TGTGCCAGCACCCAAGGGGGTGACGAGCAGTACTTC
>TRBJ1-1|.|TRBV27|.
CASNPRQGIPMNTEAFF
TGTGCCAGCAACCCAAGGCAGGGAATACCGATGAACACTGAAGCTTTCTTT
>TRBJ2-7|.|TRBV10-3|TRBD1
CAISESVRGLDEQYF
TGTGCCATCAGTGAGTCCGTCAGGGGGCTAGATGAGCAGTACTTC
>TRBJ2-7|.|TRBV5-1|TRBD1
CASSFRQGTYEQYF
TGCGCCAGCAGCTTCCGACAGGGAACCTACGAGCAGTACTTC
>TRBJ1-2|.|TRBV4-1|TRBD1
CASSQDPGGVNYGYTF
TGCGCCAGCAGCCAAGACCCAGGGGGCGTAAACTATGGCTACACCTTC
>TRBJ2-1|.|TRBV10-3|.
CAISESSGSYNEQFF
TGTGCCATCAGTGAGTCAAGCGGCTCCTACAATGAGCAGTTCTTC
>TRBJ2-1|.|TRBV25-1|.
CASSGRGTGRYYNEQFF
TGTGCCAGCAGTGGGAGGGGGACCGGGAGGTACTACAATGAGCAGTTCTTC
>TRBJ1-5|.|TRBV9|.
CASSLSGAGGQPQHF
TGTGCCAGCAGTCTATCCGGGGCCGGGGGTCAGCCCCAGCATTTT
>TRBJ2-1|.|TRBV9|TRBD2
CASSPLGGSSYNEQFF
TGTGCCAGCAGCCCCCTGGGGGGGAGCTCCTACAATGAGCAGTTCTTC
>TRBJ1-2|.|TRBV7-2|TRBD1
CASSPFTGEGYGYTF
TGTGCCAGCAGCCCCTTTACAGGGGAAGGCTATGGCTACACCTTC
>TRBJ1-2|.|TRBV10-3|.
CAISESRQAGGGYTF
TGTGCCATCAGTGAGTCGCGGCAGGCCGGGGGTGGCTACACCTTC
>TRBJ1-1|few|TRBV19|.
CASSEADLNTEAFF
TGTGCCAGTAGTGAGGCAGACTTGAACACTGAAGCTTTCTTT
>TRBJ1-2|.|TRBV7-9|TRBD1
CASSPGQGRGYGYTF
TGTGCCAGCAGCCCAGGACAGGGAAGAGGGTATGGCTACACCTTC
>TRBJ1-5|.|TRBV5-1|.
CASSLAVNQPQHF
TGCGCCAGCAGCTTGGCAGTCAATCAGCCCCAGCATTTT
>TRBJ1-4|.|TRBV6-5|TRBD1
CASSFGQGDEKLFF
TGTGCCAGCAGCTTTGGACAGGGGGATGAAAAACTGTTTTTT
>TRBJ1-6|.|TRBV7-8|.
CASSSGGAYSPLHF
TGTGCCAGCAGCTCGGGAGGGGCTTATTCACCCCTCCACTTT
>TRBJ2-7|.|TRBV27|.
CASSPGVMAYEQYF
TGTGCCAGCAGCCCAGGGGTTATGGCCTACGAGCAGTACTTC
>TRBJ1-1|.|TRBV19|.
CASSTRQVMNTEAFF
TGTGCCAGTAGTACCAGACAGGTAATGAACACTGAAGCTTTCTTT
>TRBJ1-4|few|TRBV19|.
CASSIAGREGEKLFF
TGTGCCAGTAGTATAGCCGGCAGGGAGGGTGAAAAACTGTTTTTT
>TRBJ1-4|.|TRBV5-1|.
CASSLSSLNEKLFF
TGCGCCAGCAGCTTGAGTTCACTTAATGAAAAACTGTTTTTT
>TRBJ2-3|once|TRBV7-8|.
CASSLEEGVSTDTQYF
TGTGCCAGCAGCCTAGAAGAGGGGGTCAGCACAGATACGCAGTATTTT
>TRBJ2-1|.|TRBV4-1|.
CASSQDTPHSSYNEQFF
TGCGCCAGCAGCCAAGATACCCCTCATAGCTCCTACAATGAGCAGTTCTTC
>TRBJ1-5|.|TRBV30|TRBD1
CAWSFGQGDDQPQHF
TGTGCCTGGAGTTTCGGACAGGGAGACGATCAGCCCCAGCATTTT
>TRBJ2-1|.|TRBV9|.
CASSEAGDYNEQFF
TGTGCCAGCAGCGAGGCAGGGGACTACAATGAGCAGTTCTTC
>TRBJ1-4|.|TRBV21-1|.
CASSKALRQGCEKLFF
TGTGCCAGCAGCAAAGCATTAAGACAGGGATGTGAAAAACTGTTTTTT
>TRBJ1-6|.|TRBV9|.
CASSVNPGVPNSPLHF
TGTGCCAGCAGCGTGAACCCAGGGGTACCGAATTCACCCCTCCACTTT
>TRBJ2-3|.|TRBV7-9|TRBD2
CASSLGGGGTTDTQYF
TGTGCCAGCAGCTTAGGCGGCGGGGGGACGACAGATACGCAGTATTTT
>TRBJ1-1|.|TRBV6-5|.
CASSPAENTEAFF
TGTGCCAGCAGCCCCGCAGAGAACACTGAAGCTTTCTTT
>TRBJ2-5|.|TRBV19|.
CASSIDRGIQETQYF
TGTGCCAGTAGTATAGACAGGGGCATCCAAGAGACCCAGTACTTC
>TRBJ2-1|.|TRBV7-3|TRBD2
CASSFSGGAYNEQFF
TGTGCCAGCAGCTTTAGCGGGGGGGCCTACAATGAGCAGTTCTTC
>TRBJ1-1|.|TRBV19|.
CASSIGGNTEAFF
TGTGCCAGTAGTATCGGAGGTAACACTGAAGCTTTCTTT
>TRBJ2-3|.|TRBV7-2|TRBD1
CASSLPTGGFSDTQYF
TGTGCCAGCAGCTTACCTACAGGGGGCTTCTCAGATACGCAGTATTTT
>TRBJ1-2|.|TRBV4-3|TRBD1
CASSQERGQAVYGYTF
TGCGCCAGCAGCCAAGAAAGGGGGCAAGCCGTCTATGGCTACACCTTC
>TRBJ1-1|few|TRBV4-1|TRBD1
CASSQKPPTGDTEAFF
TGCGCCAGCAGCCAAAAACCCCCCACAGGGGACACTGAAGCTTTCTTT
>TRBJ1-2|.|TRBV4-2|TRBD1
CGKKGGQNYGYTF
TGTGGCAAAAAGGGGGGACAGAACTATGGCTACACCTTC
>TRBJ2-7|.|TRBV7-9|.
CASSLGGLRNEQYF
TGTGCCAGCAGCTTGGGGGGGCTCAGGAACGAGCAGTACTTC
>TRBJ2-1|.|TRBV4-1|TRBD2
CASSQDIGAGALMEQFF
TGCGCCAGCAGCCAAGATATTGGAGCGGGGGCCCTTATGGAGCAGTTCTTC
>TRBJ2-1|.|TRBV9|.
CASSVALERTNEQFF
TGTGCCAGCAGCGTAGCACTAGAGCGAACCAATGAGCAGTTCTTC
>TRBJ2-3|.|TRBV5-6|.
CASSLSLTDTQYF
TGTGCCAGCAGCTTAAGCCTCACAGATACGCAGTATTTT
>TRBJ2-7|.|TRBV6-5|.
CASSPPYSSYEQYF
TGTGCCAGCAGCCCCCCTTATTCCTCCTACGAGCAGTACTTC
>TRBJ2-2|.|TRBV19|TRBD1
CASSIGLGQGALGELFF
TGTGCCAGTAGTATAGGGCTGGGACAGGGGGCGCTCGGGGAGCTGTTTTTT
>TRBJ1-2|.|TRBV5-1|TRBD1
CASSSKTSRDRGHYGYTF
TGCGCCAGCAGCTCGAAGACGTCCCGGGACAGGGGACACTATGGCTACACCTTC
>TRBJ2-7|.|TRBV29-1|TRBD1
CSVEIRDRGGEQYF
TGCAGCGTGGAAATACGGGACAGGGGAGGCGAGCAGTACTTC
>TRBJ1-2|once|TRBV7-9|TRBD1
CASSPDRLGANYGYTF
TGTGCCAGCAGCCCGGACAGGTTAGGAGCTAACTATGGCTACACCTTC
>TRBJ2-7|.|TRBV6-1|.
CASETGSYEQYF
TGTGCCAGCGAGACAGGATCCTACGAGCAGTACTTC
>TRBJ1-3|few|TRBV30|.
CAWSWASGNTIYF
TGTGCCTGGAGTTGGGCCTCTGGAAACACCATATATTTT
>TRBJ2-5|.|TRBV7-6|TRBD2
CASSLRGSGVIETQYF
TGTGCCAGCAGCTTAAGAGGTAGCGGGGTAATAGAGACCCAGTACTTC
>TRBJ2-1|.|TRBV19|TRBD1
CASSKTGGTYNEQFF
TGTGCCAGTAGTAAAACAGGGGGAACCTACAATGAGCAGTTCTTC
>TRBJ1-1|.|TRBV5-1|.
CASSLAGRNTEAFF
TGCGCCAGCAGCTTGGCTGGCAGGAACACTGAAGCTTTCTTT